These 16 T cell receptor beta chains originate from one sample sequenced in a study of blood T cell repertoires in COVID-19. Libraries were prepared by immunoSEQ multiplex PCR; TCRdb keeps only in-frame clonotypes and omits some of them. This sample has 200,000 to 250,000 clones, with around four fifths found just once. Sequences were obtained from peripheral blood. The source is a woman in her fifties or sixties with active or convalescent COVID-19.

The table lists this clone with a count of one. V usage is TRBV29-1 and J usage is TRBJ2-1, with 12 nucleotides matching TRBD2. The CDR3 consists of 16 residues. Germline V gene data show CDR1 as SQVTM and CDR2 as ANQGSEA. V gave up 6 bases and J gave up 5 bases; unmatched junction bases: 11. In nucleotides, the CDR3 is TGCAGCGTAGTGGCCCTAGCGGGGGGGCCCCACAATGAGCAGTTCTTC. This sequence encodes CSVVALAGGPHNEQFF.

The rearrangement links TRBV6-5 to TRBJ2-6; D uncertain. CDR3 length: 15 amino acids. Trimming removed 5 bases at V and 4 bases at J, with 12 bases between. Germline CDR1 MNHEY, CDR2 SVGAGI. The CDR3 loop is CASSLTRPGANVLTF. Written as DNA, the CDR3 is TGTGCCAGCAGTCTTACACGTCCCGGGGCCAACGTCCTGACTTTC.

The chain links TRBV7-2 to TRBJ1-1; D not resolved. Per germline, CDR1 SGHTA and CDR2 FQGNSA. The V and J ends lost 1 base and 1 base respectively, with 10 bases between them. The CDR3 runs 15 residues. The CDR3 bases are TGTGCCAGCAGCTTAGACTACACCCGGAACACTGAAGCTTTCTTT. It yields the protein CASSLDYTRNTEAFF. Filled out from reference TRBV7-2 and TRBJ1-1, the complete variable domain reads GAGVSQSPSNKVTEKGKDVELRCDPISGHTALYWYRQSLGQGLEFLIYFQGNSAPDKSGLPSDRFSAERTGGSVSTLTIQRTQQEDSAVYLCASSLDYTRNTEAFFGQGTRLTVV.

This chain connects TRBV6-5 to TRBJ2-1; D perhaps matches TRBD1 (6 bases). The germline V gene encodes CDR1 MNHEY and CDR2 SVGAGI. V was shortened by 8 bases and J by 5 bases, with 13 bases between the two germline ends. This CDR3 comprises 13 residues. The CDR3 DNA reads as TGTGCCAGCGGCTCTTGGGACAACAATGAGCAGTTCTTC. This codes for CASGSWDNNEQFF.

The V call is TRBV21-1, the J call TRBJ2-7; the D call in the table, TRBD2, was not verified against the DNA. TRBV21-1 is deemed a pseudogene. CDR3 length: 15 amino acids. CDR3 nucleotide sequence: TGTGCCAGCAGCAATCCACTAGCGGAGGCCTACGAGCAGTACTTC. This gives the protein CASSNPLAEAYEQYF.

The chain joins TRBV6-5 to TRBJ1-1; D may be TRBD1 (6 bases). Germline lookup yields CDR1 MNHEY and CDR2 SVGAGI. CDR3 size: 12 residues. V lost 8 bases to trimming and J lost 8 bases, with 15 bases between them. CDR3 protein: CASANRGAEAFF. The CDR3 DNA is TGTGCCAGCGCGAATCGGGGGGCCGAAGCTTTCTTT.

This clone showed up just a few times. The rearrangement joins TRBV29-1 to TRBJ2-1; TRBD2 matches at 8 bases. After removal of 6 bases from V and 2 bases from J, the junction contained 6 bases not matched to a gene. The CDR3 is made up of 14 amino acids. Germline V gene lookup returns CDR1 SQVTM and CDR2 ANQGSEA. CDR3 nucleotides: TGCAGCGTAATCGGGGGGGTTCCCTACAATGAGCAGTTCTTC. Its protein product is CSVIGGVPYNEQFF.

CDR3 coding DNA: TGCGCCAGCAGCTTAGGAGTTAACGGTGAAAAACTGTTTTTT. It translates to CASSLGVNGEKLFF. V is TRBV5-1 and J is TRBJ1-4; D unclear. Germline CDR1 is SGHRS and CDR2 is YFSETQ. CDR3 size: 14 residues. Trimming cost V 2 bases and J 7 bases, with 12 bases left between them.

The gene calls are TRBV7-9 and TRBJ1-1, with TRBD1 as a possible D gene (5 bases). V was pared by 4 bases and J by 8 bases, with 8 bases between. The CDR3 runs 11 residues. Looked up from germline, CDR1 is SEHNR and CDR2 is FQNEAQ (reference sequence). This CDR3 is CASSWGLEAFF. Here the CDR3 DNA reads TGTGCCAGCAGCTGGGGACTAGAAGCTTTCTTT. Full variable domain (outside the CDR3, taken from reference TRBV7-9 and TRBJ1-1): DTGVSQNPRHKITKRGQNVTFRCDPISEHNRLYWYRQTLGQGPEFLTYFQNEAQLEKSRLLSDRFSAERPKGSFSTLEIQRTEQGDSAMYLCASSWGLEAFFGQGTRLTVV.

V usage is TRBV28 and J usage is TRBJ1-5, with TRBD1 matching 11 bases. The CDR3 is made up of 15 amino acids. The J segment lost 5 bases and the V segment lost 8 bases, leaving 8 bases of the junction unmatched. Germline values: CDR1 MDHEN, CDR2 SYDVKM. The CDR3, as DNA: TGTGCCAGCGCCCAAGGACAGGGGGCTGATCAGCCCCAGCATTTT. Translating gives CASAQGQGADQPQHF. Filled out from reference TRBV28 and TRBJ1-5, the complete variable domain reads DVKVTQSSRYLVKRTGEKVFLECVQDMDHENMFWYRQDPGLGLRLIYFSYDVKMKEKGDIPEGYSVSREKKERFSLILESASTNQTSMYLCASAQGQGADQPQHFGDGTRLSIL.

This clone was detected a few times. J is TRBJ1-5 and V is TRBV28; D remains unclear. Germline V CDR1 and CDR2: MDHEN, SYDVKM. The ends were cut back, 3 bases at V and 4 bases at J, with 7 bases in the middle. The CDR3 is 13 residues long. The CDR3 is CASSFQVNQPQHF. The CDR3, as DNA: TGTGCCAGCAGTTTCCAGGTGAATCAGCCCCAGCATTTT.

V is TRBV19 and J is TRBJ1-5; 10 positions agree with TRBD1. Per germline, CDR1 LNHDA and CDR2 SQIVND (reference sequence). The CDR3 runs 16 residues. Germline trimming cut 5 bases from V and 7 bases from J; bases unmatched to any gene: 11. The CDR3 sequence is CASSVPGTGASQPQHF. The CDR3 DNA reads TGTGCCAGTAGTGTTCCCGGGACAGGGGCGTCACAGCCCCAGCATTTT.

The chain carries TRBV11-3 and TRBJ2-1, with D unresolved. Trimming pared 5 bases from V and 7 bases from J, leaving 12 bases between. Germline CDR1 and CDR2: SGHNT and YENEEA. The CDR3 consists of 13 residues. CDR3 sequence: CASSQNLLNEQFF. The CDR3 nucleotides are TGTGCCAGCAGCCAGAACCTTTTGAATGAGCAGTTCTTC.

In regard to this clone: A much larger clone differs from this one at a single base, so this may be a read error. The chain combines TRBV6-5 with TRBJ2-1; 11 bases map to TRBD2. CDR1 and CDR2 (germline): MNHEY, SVGAGI. After removal of 4 bases from V and 5 bases from J, the junction contained 1 base not matched to a gene. The CDR3 spans 14 residues. CDR3 protein: CASSLGLADNEQFF. In nucleotides, the CDR3 is TGTGCCAGCAGTTTGGGACTAGCGGACAATGAGCAGTTCTTC.

This sequence joins TRBV5-1 and TRBJ2-7; 9 bases match TRBD2. Per germline, CDR1 SGHRS and CDR2 YFSETQ. V dropped 0 bases and J dropped 4; count of bases not matched to a gene: 5. The length of the CDR3 is 15 residues. The CDR3 sequence: CASSLGLAARYEQYF. The CDR3 coding sequence is TGCGCCAGCAGCTTGGGACTAGCGGCTCGATACGAGCAGTACTTC.

The chain combines TRBV19 with TRBJ2-7; 10 bases align to TRBD2. Germline V lookup: CDR1 LNHDA, CDR2 SQIVND (reference sequence). The CDR3 has 15 residues. V lost 5 bases to trimming and J lost 6 bases; unmatched junction nucleotides: 10. CDR3 DNA: TGTGCCAGTAGTGAAATAGGGACTAGCGATCCCGAGCAGTACTTC. It encodes CASSEIGTSDPEQYF.